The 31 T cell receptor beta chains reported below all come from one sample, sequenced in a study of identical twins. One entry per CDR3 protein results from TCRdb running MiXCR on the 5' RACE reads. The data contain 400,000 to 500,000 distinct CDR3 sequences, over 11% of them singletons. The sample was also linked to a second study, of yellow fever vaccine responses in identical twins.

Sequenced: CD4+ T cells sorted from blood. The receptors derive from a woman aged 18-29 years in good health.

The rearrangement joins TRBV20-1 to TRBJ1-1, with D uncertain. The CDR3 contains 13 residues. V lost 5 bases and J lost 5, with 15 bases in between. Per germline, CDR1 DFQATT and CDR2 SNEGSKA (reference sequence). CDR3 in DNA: TGCAGTGCTCCTCTCAGACTGGGAACTGAAGCTTTCTTT. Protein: CSAPLRLGTEAFF.

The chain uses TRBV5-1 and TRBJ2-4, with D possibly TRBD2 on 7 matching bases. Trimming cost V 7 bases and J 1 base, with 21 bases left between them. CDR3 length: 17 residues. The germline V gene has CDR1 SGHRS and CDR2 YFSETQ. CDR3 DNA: TGCGCCAGCGCGTCGGGAGGAGGGGGGTATGCCAAAAACATTCAGTACTTC. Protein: CASASGGGGYAKNIQYF. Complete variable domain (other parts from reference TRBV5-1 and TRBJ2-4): KAGVTQTPRYLIKTRGQQVTLSCSPISGHRSVSWYQQTPGQGLQFLFEYFSETQRNKGNFPGRFSGRQFSNSRSEMNVSTLELGDSALYLCASASGGGGYAKNIQYFGAGTRLSVL.

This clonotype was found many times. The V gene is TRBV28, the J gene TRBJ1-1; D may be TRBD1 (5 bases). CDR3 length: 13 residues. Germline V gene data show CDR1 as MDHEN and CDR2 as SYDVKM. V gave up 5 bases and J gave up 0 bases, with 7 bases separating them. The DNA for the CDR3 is TGTGCCAGCAGTCCAGGGATGAACACTGAAGCTTTCTTT. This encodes CASSPGMNTEAFF.

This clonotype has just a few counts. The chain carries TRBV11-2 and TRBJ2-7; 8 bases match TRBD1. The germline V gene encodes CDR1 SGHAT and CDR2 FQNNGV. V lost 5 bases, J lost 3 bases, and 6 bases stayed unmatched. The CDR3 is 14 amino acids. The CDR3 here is CASSLRDRNYEQYF. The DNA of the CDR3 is TGTGCCAGCAGCCTCCGGGACAGGAACTACGAGCAGTACTTC.

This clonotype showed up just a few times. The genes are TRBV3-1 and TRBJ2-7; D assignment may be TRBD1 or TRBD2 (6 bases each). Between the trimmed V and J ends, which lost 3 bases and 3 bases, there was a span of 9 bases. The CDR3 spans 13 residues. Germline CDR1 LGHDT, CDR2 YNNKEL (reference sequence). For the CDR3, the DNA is TGTGCCAGCAGCCAGGAGGGGGTCTACGAGCAGTACTTC. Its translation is CASSQEGVYEQYF.

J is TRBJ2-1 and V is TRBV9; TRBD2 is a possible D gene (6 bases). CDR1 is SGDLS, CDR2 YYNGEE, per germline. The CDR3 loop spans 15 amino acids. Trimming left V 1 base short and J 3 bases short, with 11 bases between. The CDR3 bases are TGTGCCAGCAGCGTATTAAGCGGGTACTACAATGAGCAGTTCTTC. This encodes CASSVLSGYYNEQFF.

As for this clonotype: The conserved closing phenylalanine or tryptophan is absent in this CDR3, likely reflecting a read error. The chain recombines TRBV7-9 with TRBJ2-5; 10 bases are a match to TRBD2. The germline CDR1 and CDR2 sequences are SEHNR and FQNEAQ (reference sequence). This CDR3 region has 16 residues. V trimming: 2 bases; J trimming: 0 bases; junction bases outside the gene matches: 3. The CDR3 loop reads CASSLTTSGYQETQYS. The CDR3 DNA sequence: TGTGCCAGCAGCTTAACGACTAGCGGGTACCAAGAGACCCAGTACTCC.

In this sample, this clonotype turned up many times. The DNA for the CDR3 is TGTGCCAGCTCACCAAAAGACAGGGTCCACGAGCAGTACTTC. Translated, it gives CASSPKDRVHEQYF. The chain carries TRBV18 and TRBJ2-7; 7 bases are a match to TRBD1. This CDR3 has 14 amino acids. Germline CDR1 KGHSH, CDR2 LQKENI. With 2 bases clipped from V and 5 bases from J, the junction kept 6 bases outside the gene matches.

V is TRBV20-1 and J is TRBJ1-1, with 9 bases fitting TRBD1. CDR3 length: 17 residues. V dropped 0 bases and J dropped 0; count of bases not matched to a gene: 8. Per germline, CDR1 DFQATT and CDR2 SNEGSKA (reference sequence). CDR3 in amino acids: CSARERGQGSMNTEAFF. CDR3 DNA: TGCAGTGCTAGAGAAAGGGGACAGGGATCTATGAACACTGAAGCTTTCTTT.

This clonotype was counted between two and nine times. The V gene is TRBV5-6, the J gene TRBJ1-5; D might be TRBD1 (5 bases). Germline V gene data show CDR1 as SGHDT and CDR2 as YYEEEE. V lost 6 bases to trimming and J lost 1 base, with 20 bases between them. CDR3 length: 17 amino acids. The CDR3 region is CASTIMGGEGSNQPQHF. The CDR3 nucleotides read TGTGCCAGCACCATAATGGGAGGGGAAGGGAGCAATCAGCCCCAGCATTTT.

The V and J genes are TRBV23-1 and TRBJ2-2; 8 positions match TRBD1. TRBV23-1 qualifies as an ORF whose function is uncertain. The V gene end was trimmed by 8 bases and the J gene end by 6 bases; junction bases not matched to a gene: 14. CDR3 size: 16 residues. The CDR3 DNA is TGCGCCAGCTGTCCGGCGGGACAGGTTATATCCGGGGAGCTGTTTTTT. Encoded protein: CASCPAGQVISGELFF.

The CDR3 protein is CATSEGVAGELFF. CDR3 sequence (DNA): TGTGCCACCAGTGAAGGGGTAGCCGGGGAGCTGTTTTTT. The rearrangement joins TRBV24-1 to TRBJ2-2; TRBD1 might be the D (5 bases). Per the germline V gene, CDR1 is KGHDR and CDR2 is SFDVKD. V was trimmed by 4 bases and J by 6 bases, leaving 8 bases between them. CDR3 length equals 13 residues.

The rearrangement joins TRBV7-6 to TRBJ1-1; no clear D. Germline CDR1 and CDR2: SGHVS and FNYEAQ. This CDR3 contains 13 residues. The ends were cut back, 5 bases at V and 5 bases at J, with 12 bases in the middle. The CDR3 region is CASSPEVVTEAFF. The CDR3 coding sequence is TGTGCCAGCAGCCCAGAGGTAGTGACTGAAGCTTTCTTT.

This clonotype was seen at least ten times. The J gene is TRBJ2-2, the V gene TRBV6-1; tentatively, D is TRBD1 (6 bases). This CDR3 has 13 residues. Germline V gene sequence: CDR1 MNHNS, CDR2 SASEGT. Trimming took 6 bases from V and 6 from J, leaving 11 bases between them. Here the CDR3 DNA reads TGTGCCAGCAGGCTACAGGGAGCCGGGGAGCTGTTTTTT. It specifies CASRLQGAGELFF.

CDR3 region: CSAFPLSSYEQYF. As DNA, the CDR3 is TGCAGTGCTTTTCCACTGAGCTCCTACGAGCAGTACTTC. V is TRBV20-1 and J is TRBJ2-7; D is uncertain. There are 13 residues in the CDR3. Germline V gene lookup returns CDR1 DFQATT and CDR2 SNEGSKA (reference sequence). V was cut by 5 bases and J by 0 bases, with 11 bases left in between.

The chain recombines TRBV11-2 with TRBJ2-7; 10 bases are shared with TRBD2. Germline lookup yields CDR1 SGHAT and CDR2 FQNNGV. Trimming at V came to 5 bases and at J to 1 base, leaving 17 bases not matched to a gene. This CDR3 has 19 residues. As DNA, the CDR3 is TGTGCCAGCAGCCTCAGAGGGGGGTCTAGCGGGGGCCGTTCCTACGAGCAGTACTTC. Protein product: CASSLRGGSSGGRSYEQYF.

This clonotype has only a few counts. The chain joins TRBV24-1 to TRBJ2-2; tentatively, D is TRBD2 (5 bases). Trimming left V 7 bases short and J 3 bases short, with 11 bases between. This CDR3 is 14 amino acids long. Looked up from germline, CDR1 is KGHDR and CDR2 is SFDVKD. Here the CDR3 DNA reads TGTGCCACCAGCAAGGACTTAGACACCGGGGAGCTGTTTTTT. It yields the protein CATSKDLDTGELFF.

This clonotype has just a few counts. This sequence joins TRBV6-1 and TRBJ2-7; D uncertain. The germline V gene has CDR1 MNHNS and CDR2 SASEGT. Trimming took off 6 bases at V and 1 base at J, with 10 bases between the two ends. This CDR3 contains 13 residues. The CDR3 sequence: CASRFFDSYEQYF. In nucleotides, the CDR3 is TGTGCCAGCAGGTTTTTCGATTCCTACGAGCAGTACTTC.

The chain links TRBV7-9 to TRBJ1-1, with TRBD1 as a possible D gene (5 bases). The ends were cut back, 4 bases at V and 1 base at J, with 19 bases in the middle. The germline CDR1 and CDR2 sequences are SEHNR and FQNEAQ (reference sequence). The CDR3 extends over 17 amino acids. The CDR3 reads CASSYRPGGAENTEAFF. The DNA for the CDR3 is TGTGCCAGCAGCTACCGACCCGGGGGAGCGGAGAACACTGAAGCTTTCTTT.

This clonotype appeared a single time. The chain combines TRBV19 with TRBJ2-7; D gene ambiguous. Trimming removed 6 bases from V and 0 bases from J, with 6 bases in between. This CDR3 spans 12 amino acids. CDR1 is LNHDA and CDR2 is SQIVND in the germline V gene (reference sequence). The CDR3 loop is CASRKLSYEQYF. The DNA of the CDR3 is TGTGCCAGTAGGAAACTCTCCTACGAGCAGTACTTC.

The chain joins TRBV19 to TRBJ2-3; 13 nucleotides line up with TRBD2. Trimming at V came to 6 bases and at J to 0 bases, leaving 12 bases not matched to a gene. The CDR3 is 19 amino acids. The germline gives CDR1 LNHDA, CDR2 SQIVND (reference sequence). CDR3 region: CASSPRGTSGTVSTDTQYF. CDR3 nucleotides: TGTGCCAGTAGCCCGCGGGGGACTAGCGGGACTGTAAGCACAGATACGCAGTATTTT.

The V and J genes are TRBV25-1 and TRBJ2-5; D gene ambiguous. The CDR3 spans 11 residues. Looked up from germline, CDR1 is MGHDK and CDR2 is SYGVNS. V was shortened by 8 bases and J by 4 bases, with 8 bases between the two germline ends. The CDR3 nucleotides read TGTGCCAGCTTTTTCGGAGAGACCCAGTACTTC. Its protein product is CASFFGETQYF.

The CDR3 DNA reads as TGTGCCAGCAGCTTAGCTGCTAGCGACTACAATGAGCAGTTCTTC. Translation: CASSLAASDYNEQFF. The chain is built from TRBV7-2 and TRBJ2-1; tentative D call: TRBD2 (6 bases). Per the germline V gene, CDR1 is SGHTA and CDR2 is FQGNSA. V shed 0 bases and J shed 3 bases, with 9 bases lying between them. The CDR3 sequence is 15 residues long.

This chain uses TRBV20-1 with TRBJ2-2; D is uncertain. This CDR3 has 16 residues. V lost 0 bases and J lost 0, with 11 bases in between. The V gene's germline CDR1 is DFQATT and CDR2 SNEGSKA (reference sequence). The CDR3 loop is CSAREPGSTNTGELFF. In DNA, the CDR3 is TGCAGTGCTAGAGAACCGGGCTCAACGAACACCGGGGAGCTGTTTTTT.

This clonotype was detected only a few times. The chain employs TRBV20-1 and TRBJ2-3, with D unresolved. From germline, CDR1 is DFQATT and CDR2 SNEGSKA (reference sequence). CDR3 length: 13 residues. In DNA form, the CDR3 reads TGCATCTGCCGTGGAGACGGCACAGATACGCAGTATTTT. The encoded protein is CICRGDGTDTQYF.

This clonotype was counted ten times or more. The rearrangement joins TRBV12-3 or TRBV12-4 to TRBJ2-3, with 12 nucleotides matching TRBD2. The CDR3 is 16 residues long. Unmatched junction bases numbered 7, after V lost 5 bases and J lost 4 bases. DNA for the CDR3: TGTGCCAGCAGTCCCCGGACTAGCGGGATGGCAGATACGCAGTATTTT. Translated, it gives CASSPRTSGMADTQYF.

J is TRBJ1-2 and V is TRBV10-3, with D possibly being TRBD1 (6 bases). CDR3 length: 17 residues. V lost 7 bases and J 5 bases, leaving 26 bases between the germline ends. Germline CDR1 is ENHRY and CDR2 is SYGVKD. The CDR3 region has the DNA TGTGCCATCACCGAGGGGGGGTCCCGGAGCTTCCTATATGGCTACACCTTC. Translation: CAITEGGSRSFLYGYTF.

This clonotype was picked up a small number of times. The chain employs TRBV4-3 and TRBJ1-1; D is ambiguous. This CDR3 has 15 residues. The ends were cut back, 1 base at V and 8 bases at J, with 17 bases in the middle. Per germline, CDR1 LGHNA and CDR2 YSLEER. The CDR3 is CASSQVGSGPGEAFF. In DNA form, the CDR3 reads TGCGCCAGCAGCCAAGTGGGAAGTGGGCCGGGAGAAGCTTTCTTT.

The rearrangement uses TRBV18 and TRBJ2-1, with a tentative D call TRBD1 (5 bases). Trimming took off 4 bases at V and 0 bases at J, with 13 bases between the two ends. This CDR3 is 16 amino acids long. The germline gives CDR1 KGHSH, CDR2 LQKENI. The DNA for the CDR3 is TGTGCCAGCTCACACACCAGGGAAATCTCCTACAATGAGCAGTTCTTC. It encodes CASSHTREISYNEQFF. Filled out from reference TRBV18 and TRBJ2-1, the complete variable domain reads NAGVMQNPRHLVRRRGQEARLRCSPMKGHSHVYWYRQLPEEGLKFMVYLQKENIIDESGMPKERFSAEFPKEGPSILRIQQVVRGDSAAYFCASSHTREISYNEQFFGPGTRLTVL.

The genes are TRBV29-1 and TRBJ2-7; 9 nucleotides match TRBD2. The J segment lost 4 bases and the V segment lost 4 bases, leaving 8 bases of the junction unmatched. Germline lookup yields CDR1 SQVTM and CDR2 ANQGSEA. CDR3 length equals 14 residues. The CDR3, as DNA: TGCAGCGTTGTAGGGGCTAGCGGGAAATACGAGCAGTACTTC. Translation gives CSVVGASGKYEQYF.

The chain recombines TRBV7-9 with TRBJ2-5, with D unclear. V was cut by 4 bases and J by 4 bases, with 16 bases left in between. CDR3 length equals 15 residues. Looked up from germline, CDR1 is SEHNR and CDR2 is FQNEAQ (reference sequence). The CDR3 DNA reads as TGTGCCAGCAGCTCCCCTTGGGGAATGGGAGAGACCCAGTACTTC. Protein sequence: CASSSPWGMGETQYF.